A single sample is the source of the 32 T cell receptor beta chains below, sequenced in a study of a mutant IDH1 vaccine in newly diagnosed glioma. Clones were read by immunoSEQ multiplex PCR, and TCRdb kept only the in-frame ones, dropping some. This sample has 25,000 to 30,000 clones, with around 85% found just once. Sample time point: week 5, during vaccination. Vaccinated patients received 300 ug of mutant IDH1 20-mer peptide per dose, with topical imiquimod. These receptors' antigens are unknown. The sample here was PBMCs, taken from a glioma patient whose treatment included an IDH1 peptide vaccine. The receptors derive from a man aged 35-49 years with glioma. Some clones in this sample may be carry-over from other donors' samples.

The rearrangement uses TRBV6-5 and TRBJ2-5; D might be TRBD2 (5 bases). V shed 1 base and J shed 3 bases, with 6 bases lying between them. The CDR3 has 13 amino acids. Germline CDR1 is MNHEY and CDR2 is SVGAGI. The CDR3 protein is CASSYFGEETQYF. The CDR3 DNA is TGTGCCAGCAGTTACTTCGGGGAAGAGACCCAGTACTTC.

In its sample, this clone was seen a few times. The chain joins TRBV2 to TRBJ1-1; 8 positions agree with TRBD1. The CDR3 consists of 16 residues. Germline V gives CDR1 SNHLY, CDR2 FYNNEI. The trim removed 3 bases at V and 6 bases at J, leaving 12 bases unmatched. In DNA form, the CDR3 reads TGTGCCAGCAGTGACCCGACAGGGGAACTAGGGTCTGAAGCTTTCTTT. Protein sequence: CASSDPTGELGSEAFF. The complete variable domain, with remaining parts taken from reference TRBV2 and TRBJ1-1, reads EPEVTQTPSHQVTQMGQEVILRCVPISNHLYFYWYRQILGQKVEFLVSFYNNEISEKSEIFDDQFSVERPDGSNFTLKIRSTKLEDSAMYFCASSDPTGELGSEAFFGQGTRLTVV.

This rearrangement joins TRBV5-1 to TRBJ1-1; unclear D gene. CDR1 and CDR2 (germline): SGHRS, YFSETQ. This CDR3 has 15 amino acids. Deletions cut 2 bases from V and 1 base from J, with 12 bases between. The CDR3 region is CASSFVDSGNTEAFF. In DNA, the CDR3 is TGCGCCAGCAGCTTCGTTGATTCGGGGAACACTGAAGCTTTCTTT.

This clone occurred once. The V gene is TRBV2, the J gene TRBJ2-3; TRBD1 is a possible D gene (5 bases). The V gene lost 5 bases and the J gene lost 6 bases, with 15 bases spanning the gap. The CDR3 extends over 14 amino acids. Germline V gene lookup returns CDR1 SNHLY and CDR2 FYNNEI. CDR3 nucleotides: TGTGCCAGCAGTCCCAACAGGTTCTCGGATACGCAGTATTTT. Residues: CASSPNRFSDTQYF.

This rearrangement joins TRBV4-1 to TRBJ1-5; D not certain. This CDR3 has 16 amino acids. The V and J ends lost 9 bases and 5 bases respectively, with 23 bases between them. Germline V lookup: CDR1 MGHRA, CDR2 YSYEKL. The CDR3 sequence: CASLPTRADFHQPQHF. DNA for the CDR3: TGCGCCAGTCTTCCTACAAGGGCCGATTTCCATCAGCCCCAGCATTTT.

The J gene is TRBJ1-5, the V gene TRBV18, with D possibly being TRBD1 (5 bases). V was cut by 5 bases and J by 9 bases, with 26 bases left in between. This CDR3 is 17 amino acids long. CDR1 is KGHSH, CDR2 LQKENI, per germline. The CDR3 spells CASSEQTGQGGGRPQHF. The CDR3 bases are TGTGCCAGCTCAGAGCAAACGGGGCAGGGTGGAGGAAGGCCCCAGCATTTT.

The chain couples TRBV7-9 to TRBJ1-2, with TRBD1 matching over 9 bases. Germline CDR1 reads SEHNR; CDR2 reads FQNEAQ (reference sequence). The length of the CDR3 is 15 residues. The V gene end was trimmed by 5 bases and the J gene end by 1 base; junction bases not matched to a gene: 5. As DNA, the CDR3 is TGTGCCAGCAGCCTCGGACAGGGGAGTAACTATGGCTACACCTTC. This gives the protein CASSLGQGSNYGYTF. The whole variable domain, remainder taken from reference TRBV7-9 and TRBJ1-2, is DTGVSQNPRHKITKRGQNVTFRCDPISEHNRLYWYRQTLGQGPEFLTYFQNEAQLEKSRLLSDRFSAERPKGSFSTLEIQRTEQGDSAMYLCASSLGQGSNYGYTFGSGTRLTVV.

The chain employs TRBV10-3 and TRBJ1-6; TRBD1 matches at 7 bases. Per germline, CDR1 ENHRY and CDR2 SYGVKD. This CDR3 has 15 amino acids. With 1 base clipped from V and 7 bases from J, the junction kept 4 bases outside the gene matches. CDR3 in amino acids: CAISEFTGVNSPLHF. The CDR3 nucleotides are TGTGCCATCAGTGAGTTTACAGGGGTAAATTCACCCCTCCACTTT.

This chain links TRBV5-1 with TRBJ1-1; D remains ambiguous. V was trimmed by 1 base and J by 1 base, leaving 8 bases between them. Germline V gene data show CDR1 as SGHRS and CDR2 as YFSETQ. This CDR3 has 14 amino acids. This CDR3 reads CASSLWIANTEAFF. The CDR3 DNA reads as TGCGCCAGCAGCTTGTGGATAGCGAACACTGAAGCTTTCTTT.

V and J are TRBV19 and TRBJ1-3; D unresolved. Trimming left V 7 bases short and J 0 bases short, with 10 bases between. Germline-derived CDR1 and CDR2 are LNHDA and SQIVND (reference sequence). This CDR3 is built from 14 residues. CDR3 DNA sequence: TGTGCCAGTACCAAAGGAGACTCTGGAAACACCATATATTTT. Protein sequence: CASTKGDSGNTIYF. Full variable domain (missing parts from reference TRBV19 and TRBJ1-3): DGGITQSPKYLFRKEGQNVTLSCEQNLNHDAMYWYRQDPGQGLRLIYYSQIVNDFQKGDIAEGYSVSREKKESFPLTVTSAQKNPTAFYLCASTKGDSGNTIYFGEGSWLTVV.

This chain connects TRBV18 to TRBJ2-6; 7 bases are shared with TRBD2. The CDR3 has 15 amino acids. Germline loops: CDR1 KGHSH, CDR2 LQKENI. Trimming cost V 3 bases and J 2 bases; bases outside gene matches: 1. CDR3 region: CASSPGGAGANVLTF. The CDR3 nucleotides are TGTGCCAGCTCACCTGGGGGGGCTGGGGCCAACGTCCTGACTTTC. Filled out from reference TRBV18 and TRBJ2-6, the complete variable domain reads NAGVMQNPRHLVRRRGQEARLRCSPMKGHSHVYWYRQLPEEGLKFMVYLQKENIIDESGMPKERFSAEFPKEGPSILRIQQVVRGDSAAYFCASSPGGAGANVLTFGAGSRLTVL.

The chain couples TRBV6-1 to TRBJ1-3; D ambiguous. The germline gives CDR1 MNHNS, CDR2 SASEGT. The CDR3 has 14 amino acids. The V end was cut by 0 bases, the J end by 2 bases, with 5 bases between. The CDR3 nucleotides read TGTGCCAGCAGTGAAGCCTCTGCTGGAAACACCATATATTTT. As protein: CASSEASAGNTIYF.

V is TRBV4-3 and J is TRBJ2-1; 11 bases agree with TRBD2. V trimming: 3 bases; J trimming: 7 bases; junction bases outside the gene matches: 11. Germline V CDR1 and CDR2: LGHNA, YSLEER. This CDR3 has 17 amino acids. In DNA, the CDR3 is TGCGCCAGCAGCCATTGGGGGATAGCGGGGGGGCGGAATGAGCAGTTCTTC. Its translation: CASSHWGIAGGRNEQFF.

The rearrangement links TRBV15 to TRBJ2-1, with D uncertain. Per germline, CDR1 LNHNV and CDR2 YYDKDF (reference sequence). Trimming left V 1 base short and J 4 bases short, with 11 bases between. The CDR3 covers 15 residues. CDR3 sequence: CATSRGGVVYNEQFF. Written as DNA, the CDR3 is TGTGCCACCAGCAGAGGGGGTGTGGTTTACAATGAGCAGTTCTTC.

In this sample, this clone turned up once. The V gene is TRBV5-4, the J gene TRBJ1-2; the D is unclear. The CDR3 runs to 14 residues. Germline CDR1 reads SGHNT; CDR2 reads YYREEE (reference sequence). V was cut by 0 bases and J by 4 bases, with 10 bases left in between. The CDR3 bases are TGTGCCAGCAGCTTGGCCGGGCAGGTCTATGGCTACACCTTC. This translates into CASSLAGQVYGYTF.

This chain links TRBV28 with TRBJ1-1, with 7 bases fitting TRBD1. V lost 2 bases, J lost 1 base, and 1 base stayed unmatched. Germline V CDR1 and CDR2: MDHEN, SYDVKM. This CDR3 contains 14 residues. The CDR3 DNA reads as TGTGCCAGCAGTTTAGGACAGGAGAACACTGAAGCTTTCTTT. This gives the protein CASSLGQENTEAFF.

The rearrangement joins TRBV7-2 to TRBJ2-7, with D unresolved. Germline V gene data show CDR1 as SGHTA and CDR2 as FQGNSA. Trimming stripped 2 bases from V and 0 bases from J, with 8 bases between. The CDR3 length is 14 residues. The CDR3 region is CASSLTQASYEQYF. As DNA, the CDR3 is TGTGCCAGCAGCTTAACGCAGGCCTCCTACGAGCAGTACTTC.

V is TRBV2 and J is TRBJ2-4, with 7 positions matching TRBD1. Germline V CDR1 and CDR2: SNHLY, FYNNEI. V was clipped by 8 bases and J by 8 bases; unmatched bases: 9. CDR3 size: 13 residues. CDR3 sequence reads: CASARFQGDIQYF. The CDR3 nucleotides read TGTGCCAGCGCCCGCTTCCAGGGGGACATTCAGTACTTC.

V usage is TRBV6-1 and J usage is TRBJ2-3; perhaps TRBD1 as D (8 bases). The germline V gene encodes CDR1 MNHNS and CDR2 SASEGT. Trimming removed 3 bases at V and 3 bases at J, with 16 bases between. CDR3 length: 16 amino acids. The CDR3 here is CASSELGGTGTDTQYF. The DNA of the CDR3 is TGTGCCAGCAGTGAGCTGGGGGGGACAGGAACAGATACGCAGTATTTT.

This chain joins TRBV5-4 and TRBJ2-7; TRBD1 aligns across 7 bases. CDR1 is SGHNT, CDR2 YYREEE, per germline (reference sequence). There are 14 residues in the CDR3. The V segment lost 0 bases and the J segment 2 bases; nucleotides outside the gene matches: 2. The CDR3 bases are TGTGCCAGCAGCTTGGGGACAGGCACCTACGAGCAGTACTTC. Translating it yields CASSLGTGTYEQYF.

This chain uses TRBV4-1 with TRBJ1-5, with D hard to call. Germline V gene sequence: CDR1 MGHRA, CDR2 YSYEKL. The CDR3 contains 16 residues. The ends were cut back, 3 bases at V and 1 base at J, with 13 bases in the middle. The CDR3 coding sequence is TGCGCCAGCAGCCAGTCAGGAGGGCTGAGCAATCAGCCCCAGCATTTT. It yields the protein CASSQSGGLSNQPQHF.

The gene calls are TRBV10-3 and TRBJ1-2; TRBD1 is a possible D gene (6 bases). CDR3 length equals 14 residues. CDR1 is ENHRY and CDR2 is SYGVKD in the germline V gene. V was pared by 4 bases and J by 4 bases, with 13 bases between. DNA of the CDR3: TGTGCCATCAGTGGAGAACAGGGAGGCTATGGCTACACCTTC. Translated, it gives CAISGEQGGYGYTF.

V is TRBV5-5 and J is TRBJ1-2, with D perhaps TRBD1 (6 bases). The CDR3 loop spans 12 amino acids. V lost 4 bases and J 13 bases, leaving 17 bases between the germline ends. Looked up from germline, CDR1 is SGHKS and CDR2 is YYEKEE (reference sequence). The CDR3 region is CASSTAQGSITF. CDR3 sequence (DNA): TGTGCCAGCAGCACCGCACAGGGCTCAATCACCTTC. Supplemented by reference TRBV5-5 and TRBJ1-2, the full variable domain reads DAGVTQSPTHLIKTRGQQVTLRCSPISGHKSVSWYQQVLGQGPQFIFQYYEKEERGRGNFPDRFSARQFPNYSSELNVNALLLGDSALYLCASSTAQGSITFGSGTRLTVV.

The CDR3 protein is CASSPRDLQPQHF. CDR3 DNA sequence: TGTGCCAGCTCACCACGTGACCTCCAGCCCCAGCATTTT. The chain employs TRBV18 and TRBJ1-5, with unresolved D. The CDR3 totals 13 residues. Germline V lookup: CDR1 KGHSH, CDR2 LQKENI. Trimming took 1 base from V and 7 from J, leaving 8 bases between them.

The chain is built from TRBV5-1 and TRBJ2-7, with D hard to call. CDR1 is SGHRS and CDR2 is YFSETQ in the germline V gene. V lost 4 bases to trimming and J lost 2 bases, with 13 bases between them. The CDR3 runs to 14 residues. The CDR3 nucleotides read TGCGCCAGCAGCCATGGGGAATACGCCTACGAGCAGTACTTC. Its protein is CASSHGEYAYEQYF. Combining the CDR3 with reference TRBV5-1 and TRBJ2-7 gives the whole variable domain KAGVTQTPRYLIKTRGQQVTLSCSPISGHRSVSWYQQTPGQGLQFLFEYFSETQRNKGNFPGRFSGRQFSNSRSEMNVSTLELGDSALYLCASSHGEYAYEQYFGPGTRLTVT.

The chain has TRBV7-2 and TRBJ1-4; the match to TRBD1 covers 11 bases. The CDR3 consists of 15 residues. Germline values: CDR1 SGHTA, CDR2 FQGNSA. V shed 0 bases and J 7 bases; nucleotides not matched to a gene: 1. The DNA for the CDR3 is TGTGCCAGCAGCTTAGCGGGGACAGGGGGTGAAAAACTGTTTTTT. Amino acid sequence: CASSLAGTGGEKLFF.

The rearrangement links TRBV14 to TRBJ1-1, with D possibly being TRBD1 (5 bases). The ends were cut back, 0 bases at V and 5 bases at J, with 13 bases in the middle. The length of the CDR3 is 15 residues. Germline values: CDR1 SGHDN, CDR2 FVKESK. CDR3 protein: CASSQEGHLETEAFF. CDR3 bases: TGTGCCAGCAGCCAAGAGGGGCACCTTGAGACTGAAGCTTTCTTT.

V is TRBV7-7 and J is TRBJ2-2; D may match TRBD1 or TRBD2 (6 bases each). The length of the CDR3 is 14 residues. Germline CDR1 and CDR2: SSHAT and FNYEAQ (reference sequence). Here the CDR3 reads CASGGGKNTGELFF. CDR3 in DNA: TGTGCTAGCGGAGGGGGGAAGAACACCGGGGAGCTGTTTTTT.

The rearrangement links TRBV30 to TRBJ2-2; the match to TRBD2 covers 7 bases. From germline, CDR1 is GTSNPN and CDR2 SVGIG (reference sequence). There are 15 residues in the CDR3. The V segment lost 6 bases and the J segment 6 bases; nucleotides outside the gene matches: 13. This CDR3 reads CACLWGLRRSGELFF. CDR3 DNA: TGTGCCTGCCTCTGGGGACTACGGAGATCCGGGGAGCTGTTTTTT.

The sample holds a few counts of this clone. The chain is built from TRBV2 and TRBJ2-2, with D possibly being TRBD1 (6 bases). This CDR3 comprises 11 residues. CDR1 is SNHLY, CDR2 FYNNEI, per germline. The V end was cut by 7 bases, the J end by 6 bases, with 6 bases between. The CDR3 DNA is TGTGCCAGCAACAGGGCCGGGGAGCTGTTTTTT. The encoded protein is CASNRAGELFF. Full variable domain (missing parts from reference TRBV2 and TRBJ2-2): EPEVTQTPSHQVTQMGQEVILRCVPISNHLYFYWYRQILGQKVEFLVSFYNNEISEKSEIFDDQFSVERPDGSNFTLKIRSTKLEDSAMYFCASNRAGELFFGEGSRLTVL.

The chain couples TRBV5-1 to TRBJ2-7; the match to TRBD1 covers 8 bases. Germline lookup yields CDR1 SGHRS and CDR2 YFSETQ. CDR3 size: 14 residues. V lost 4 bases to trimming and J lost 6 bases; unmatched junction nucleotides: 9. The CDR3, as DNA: TGCGCCAGCAGCGCAGGGGGCGTTTTTGCCGAGCAGTACTTC. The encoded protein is CASSAGGVFAEQYF.

Written as DNA, the CDR3 is TGTGCCAGCAGCCTTTCGGGGGTAAATACGCAGTATTTT. Translated, it gives CASSLSGVNTQYF. The chain links TRBV11-2 to TRBJ2-3; possibly TRBD2 for D (6 bases). Looked up from germline, CDR1 is SGHAT and CDR2 is FQNNGV. V gave up 5 bases and J gave up 7 bases, with 13 bases separating them. The CDR3 consists of 13 residues.